One T cell receptor (beta chain) is described in this entry. The CDR3 loop spans 13 amino acids. Trimming stripped 1 base from V and 4 bases from J, with 4 bases between. From germline, CDR1 is SGHTA and CDR2 FQGNSA. Per the original data handling: Estimation of nucleated cell counts was performed using reference gene primer amplification. TCRdb's table, derived via immunoSEQ multiplex PCR, lists solely in-frame clones and lacks some. From that table come the V and J calls and clone size; the DNA was used to work out D and trimming. This sample has over 100,000 clones, with about nine tenths found just once. The data stem from a study of blood T cell repertoires in COVID-19. In the study overall: PBMCs, B-cell-depleted T cells, or T cells were the source of the cDNA or gDNA that made up the material.

The source of this sequence is a woman between 45 and 65 years old with COVID-19, enrolled during active disease. Sequenced input: peripheral blood. This chain joins TRBV7-2 and TRBJ2-2; D gene ambiguous. The CDR3 reads CASSLVATGELFF. The CDR3 DNA reads TGTGCCAGCAGCTTAGTGGCCACCGGGGAGCTGTTTTTT.